A selection of T cell receptor beta chains follows, all from one sample in a study of cytomegalovirus exposure and HLA in healthy donors. TCRdb keeps only in-frame clones here, not all; method: immunoSEQ multiplex PCR. Seen here are 130,000 or so clones, around 87% observed once, and the top ten hold more than 4.5%. Sequenced material: PBMCs. The receptors derive from a woman aged 25 to 39 in good health and CMV-seronegative. Each CDR3 is given with its conserved first and last residue. The size of a clone is reported for some rows only, either as once, few or many, or as a class for expanded clones.

J gene: TRBJ2-4; V gene: TRBV11-2; CDR3 length: 15; clone size: -; CDR3 protein: CASSPGLGYKNIQYF
J gene: TRBJ2-1; V gene: TRBV5-1; CDR3 length: 14; clone size: -; CDR3 protein: CASSPGTAYNEQFF
J gene: TRBJ2-7; V gene: TRBV30; CDR3 length: 15; clone size: once; CDR3 protein: CAWSTTGTGKYEQYF
J gene: TRBJ2-1; V gene: TRBV9; CDR3 length: 12; clone size: -; CDR3 protein: CASNGLAGEQFF
J gene: TRBJ1-3; V gene: TRBV6-1; CDR3 length: 16; clone size: once; CDR3 protein: CASSVSPGGAGNTIYF
J gene: TRBJ1-2; V gene: TRBV28; CDR3 length: 14; clone size: -; CDR3 protein: CASSLGYSNYGYTF
J gene: TRBJ2-2; V gene: TRBV5-4; CDR3 length: 14; clone size: -; CDR3 protein: CASRNSGETGELFF
J gene: TRBJ2-1; V gene: TRBV9; CDR3 length: 17; clone size: -; CDR3 protein: CASSGPEAASSYNEQFF
J gene: TRBJ2-5; V gene: TRBV15; CDR3 length: 16; clone size: -; CDR3 protein: CATGVGGGARRETQYF
J gene: TRBJ2-7; V gene: TRBV15; CDR3 length: 16; clone size: -; CDR3 protein: CATSRGSRTGAYEQYF
J gene: TRBJ2-5; V gene: TRBV28; CDR3 length: 16; clone size: -; CDR3 protein: CASSLWASGSSETQYF
J gene: TRBJ1-6; V gene: TRBV7-8; CDR3 length: 15; clone size: -; CDR3 protein: CASSGTRVGYSPLHF
J gene: TRBJ2-7; V gene: TRBV7-9; CDR3 length: 15; clone size: -; CDR3 protein: CASSRSDRGRREQYF
J gene: TRBJ2-7; V gene: TRBV6-6; CDR3 length: 16; clone size: -; CDR3 protein: CASSPTGTSGGYEQYF
J gene: TRBJ2-5; V gene: TRBV7-2; CDR3 length: 16; clone size: once; CDR3 protein: CASSPSGGASWETQYF
J gene: TRBJ2-3; V gene: TRBV7-9; CDR3 length: 17; clone size: -; CDR3 protein: CASTLLAGVSTTDTQYF
J gene: TRBJ2-7; V gene: TRBV28; CDR3 length: 18; clone size: -; CDR3 protein: CASSMGLAGGTSRRGRYF
J gene: TRBJ2-7; V gene: TRBV27; CDR3 length: 16; clone size: -; CDR3 protein: CASSFSGTGGEYEQYF
J gene: TRBJ2-7; V gene: TRBV29-1; CDR3 length: 14; clone size: -; CDR3 protein: CSVTRLAGEGEQYF
J gene: TRBJ1-4; V gene: TRBV9; CDR3 length: 15; clone size: -; CDR3 protein: CASSASPGQVEKLFF
J gene: TRBJ2-3; V gene: TRBV11-1; CDR3 length: 13; clone size: -; CDR3 protein: CASSREAPDTQYF
J gene: TRBJ2-5; V gene: TRBV2; CDR3 length: 14; clone size: -; CDR3 protein: CASTARGNRETQYF
J gene: TRBJ2-7; V gene: TRBV2; CDR3 length: 11; clone size: -; CDR3 protein: CASSLFYEQYF
J gene: TRBJ1-5; V gene: TRBV7-3; CDR3 length: 19; clone size: -; CDR3 protein: CASRVPYRWEVLSCQPQHF
J gene: TRBJ1-3; V gene: TRBV28; CDR3 length: 14; clone size: -; CDR3 protein: CASTLGAAGNTIYF
J gene: TRBJ2-7; V gene: TRBV6-5; CDR3 length: 16; clone size: once; CDR3 protein: CASSSGLSPNSYEQYF
J gene: TRBJ2-2; V gene: TRBV19; CDR3 length: 14; clone size: -; CDR3 protein: CASSISQGSGELFF
J gene: TRBJ2-3; V gene: TRBV7-2; CDR3 length: 15; clone size: -; CDR3 protein: CASRRLAGGRDTQYF